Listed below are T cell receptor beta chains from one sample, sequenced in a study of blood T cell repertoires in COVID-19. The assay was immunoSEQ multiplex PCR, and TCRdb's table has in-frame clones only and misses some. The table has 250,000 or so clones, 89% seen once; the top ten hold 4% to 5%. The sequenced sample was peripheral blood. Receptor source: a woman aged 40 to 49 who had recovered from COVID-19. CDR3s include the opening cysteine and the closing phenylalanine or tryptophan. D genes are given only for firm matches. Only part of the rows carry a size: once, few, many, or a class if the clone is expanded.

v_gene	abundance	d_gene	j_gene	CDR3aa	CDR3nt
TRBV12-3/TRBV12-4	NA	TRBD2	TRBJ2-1	CASRRTSGNEQFF	TGTGCCAGCAGACGGACTAGCGGGAATGAGCAGTTCTTC
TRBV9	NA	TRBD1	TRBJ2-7	CASSVDRGSYEQYF	TGTGCCAGCAGCGTTGACAGGGGATCCTACGAGCAGTACTTC
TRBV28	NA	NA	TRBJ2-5	CASSQYQETQYF	TGTGCCAGCAGTCAGTACCAAGAGACCCAGTACTTC
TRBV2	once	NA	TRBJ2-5	CASILTAGNRLETQYF	TGTGCCAGCATCTTAACTGCGGGAAATCGTTTAGAGACCCAGTACTTC
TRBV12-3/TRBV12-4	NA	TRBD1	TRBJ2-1	CASSLEDRGEQFF	TGTGCCAGCAGTCTAGAGGACAGGGGGGAGCAGTTCTTC
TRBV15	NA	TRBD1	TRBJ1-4	CATSRAGTGGEKLFF	TGTGCCACCAGCAGAGCCGGGACAGGGGGGGAAAAACTGTTTTTT
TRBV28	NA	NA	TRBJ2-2	CASSPGTLNTGELFF	TGTGCCAGCAGTCCCGGGACATTGAACACCGGGGAGCTGTTTTTT
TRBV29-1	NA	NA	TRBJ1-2	CSVESKFYTF	TGCAGCGTTGAATCCAAATTCTACACCTTC
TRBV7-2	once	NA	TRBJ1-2	CASSLGQGDGYTF	TGTGCCAGCAGCTTAGGGCAGGGTGATGGCTACACCTTC
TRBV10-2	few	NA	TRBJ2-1	CASTWQGYNEQFF	TGCGCCAGCACGTGGCAGGGATACAATGAGCAGTTCTTC
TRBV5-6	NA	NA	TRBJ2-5	CASSSLDAAETQYF	TGTGCCAGCAGCTCCCTGGATGCGGCAGAGACCCAGTACTTC
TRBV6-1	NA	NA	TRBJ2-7	CASSEVGAEQYF	TGTGCCAGCAGTGAAGTGGGGGCCGAGCAGTACTTC
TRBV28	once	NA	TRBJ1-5	CASSRPGGWGHF	TGTGCCAGCAGTCGCCCCGGAGGTTGGGGACATTTT
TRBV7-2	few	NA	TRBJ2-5	CASSLGHHETQYF	TGTGCCAGCAGCTTAGGGCACCACGAGACCCAGTACTTC
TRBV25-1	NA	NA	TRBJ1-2	CASSEPRDNHGYTF	TGTGCCAGCAGTGAACCCCGGGACAATCACGGCTACACCTTC
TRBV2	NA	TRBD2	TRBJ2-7	CASFSGGTYEQYF	TGTGCCAGTTTTAGCGGGGGCACCTACGAGCAGTACTTC
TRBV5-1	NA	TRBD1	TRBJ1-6	CASSLYRRDLGGLYYSPLHF	TGCGCCAGCAGCTTGTATCGAAGGGATCTAGGGGGCCTTTACTATTCACCCCTCCACTTT
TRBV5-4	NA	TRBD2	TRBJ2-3	CASSLYLAGSTDTQYF	TGTGCCAGCAGCTTGTACTTAGCGGGGAGCACAGATACGCAGTATTTT
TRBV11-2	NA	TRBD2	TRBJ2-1	CASSLELAGPNEQFF	TGTGCCAGCAGCTTAGAACTAGCGGGACCCAATGAGCAGTTCTTC
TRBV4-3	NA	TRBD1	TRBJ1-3	CASSTTGGAGNTIYF	TGCGCCAGCAGCACCACAGGGGGCGCGGGAAACACCATATATTTT
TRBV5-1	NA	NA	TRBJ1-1	CASSLDGGPNTEAFF	TGCGCCAGCAGCTTGGATGGGGGCCCCAACACTGAAGCTTTCTTT
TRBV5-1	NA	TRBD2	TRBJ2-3	CASSPSTSGTDTQYF	TGCGCCAGCAGCCCGTCGACTAGCGGGACAGATACGCAGTATTTT
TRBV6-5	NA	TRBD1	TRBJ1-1	CASSLDRDHTEAFF	TGTGCCAGCAGCCTCGACAGGGACCACACTGAAGCTTTCTTT
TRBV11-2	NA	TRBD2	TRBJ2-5	CASSLDSPDVAGAIQETQYF	TGTGCCAGCAGCTTAGATAGTCCGGACGTAGCGGGAGCCATCCAAGAGACCCAGTACTTC
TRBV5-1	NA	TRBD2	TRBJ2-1	CASSLGTSGGFNEQFF	TGCGCCAGCAGCTTGGGGACTAGCGGGGGGTTCAATGAGCAGTTCTTC
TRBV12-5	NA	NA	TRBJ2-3	CASGSPPRITDTQYF	TGTGCTAGTGGTTCCCCCCCGAGGATCACAGATACGCAGTATTTT
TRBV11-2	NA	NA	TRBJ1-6	CASRTLTGIRSPLHF	TGTGCCAGCAGGACACTTACAGGGATCCGTTCACCCCTCCACTTT
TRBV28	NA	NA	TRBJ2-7	CASSRGIGGEQYF	TGTGCCAGCAGTAGGGGGATCGGAGGCGAGCAGTACTTC
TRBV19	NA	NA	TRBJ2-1	CASSISVLAGGREQFF	NA
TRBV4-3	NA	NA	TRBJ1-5	CASSQGYGDQPQHF	TGCGCCAGCAGCCAAGGGTACGGGGATCAGCCCCAGCATTTT